This TCR beta chain was sequenced in a study of graft-versus-host responses after intestinal transplantation. Study-level background: Transplants given to recipients were multivisceral, liver-intestinal, or isolated intestinal. Following induction with anti-thymocyte globulin, all recipients were given tacrolimus and steroids for about three years.

On this clone itself: Its specificity is not known.

Some clones are missing from TCRdb's copy, which holds only in-frame ones; the method was immunoSEQ multiplex PCR. The sample has about 100,000 clones, over 75% seen once. The CDR3 extends over 17 amino acids. Trimming took 5 bases from V and 0 from J, leaving 17 bases between them. The germline gives CDR1 SGHAT, CDR2 FQNNGV. The receptor comes from a human donor who was the organ donor for an intestinal transplant. This sample comprised unstimulated CD4+ T cells sorted from spleen or lymph node cells, obtained before transplant. The J gene is TRBJ2-1, the V gene TRBV11-2, with no clear D. The chain's CDR3 is CASSRSGGASSYNEQFF. In nucleotides, the CDR3 is TGTGCCAGCAGCCGATCGGGCGGCGCGAGCTCCTACAATGAGCAGTTCTTC.